This TCR beta chain is drawn from a study of cytomegalovirus exposure and HLA in healthy donors (TCRdb year 2017). About the investigation overall: In an earlier analysis of roughly 500 of the donors, 276 Gb of sequence data and some 100 million unique TCR beta sequences from roughly 190 million T cells were reported. Roughly 300 gigabases of sequencing data and about 92 million unique TCR sequences made up an early release that covered about 640 HLA-typed donors. Among the roughly 370 genotyped donors, roughly 80% belonged to the genetic ancestry cluster associated with self-reported Caucasian donors. The aim of the study was to test whether cataloging public T cell receptors could identify signatures of past pathogen exposure. The study used immunosequencing to profile the T cell repertoires of 666 subjects and linked those repertoires to cytomegalovirus serostatus. Along with the roughly 670-subject first cohort, a separate validation cohort of 120 different subjects was used. High-throughput TCR immunosequencing, statistical association of individual TCRs with disease status, and machine learning were combined to predict cytomegalovirus infection status. To study patterns of TCR occurrence, a later analysis re-analyzed previously published TCR beta repertoires from 666 donors and added high-resolution HLA genotyping. The later analysis used no new phenotypic data to find candidate immune exposures, relying instead on TCR beta sequences and their occurrence across donors. To decide whether each TCR beta V gene segment behaved as functional or pseudogenic, an earlier analysis of several hundred of the donors relied on high-throughput TCR beta sequencing. Donor age, sex, ethnicity and CMV serostatus were compiled together with the repertoire data. A later genetic analysis used genome-wide SNP genotypes for about 65% of the roughly 700 donors, treating that subset as a discovery cohort. Every discovery cohort repertoire had been produced on one sequencing platform. HLA typing included class I and class II loci at four-digit resolution. Typing coverage differed by locus: A, B, C, DRB1 and DQB1 were typed in roughly 620-640 donors, DQA1 in about 510, DPA1 in some 600, and DPB1 in approximately 450. About five DR-DQ haplotypes were treated as single units for association and clustering because of strong linkage in the cohort. Among about 400 genotyped donors of the cohort, an average of roughly 230,000 unique TCR beta nucleotide sequences was sequenced per donor, of which about 19% were non-productive. On the study overall, not on this receptor specifically: A later analysis found that TCR association rates varied across HLA loci, with DRB1 alleles showing the most associated TCRs and HLA-C alleles the fewest. A later analysis found that HLA-associated TCR beta chains were more clonally expanded and had lower generation probabilities than equally common non-associated chains. The authors suggested that the approach could potentially be extended to other disease states and immunological phenotypes. Roughly uniform sequencing depth across donors was assumed in presence/absence analyses, although this assumption may not hold. For the cohort, immune exposure information was limited to CMV serostatus. Compared with the approximately 600-donor mean, donors in an Asian-associated ancestry cluster had fewer N-insertions in productive TCRs, according to a later genetic analysis. Some IMGT-functional V segments, including TRBV6-2 and TRBV6-3, could not be told apart with the 87-base-pair reads, so those segments were excluded. At a false discovery rate of 0.05, a later analysis linked approximately 18,000 TCR beta sequences to specific HLA alleles. Strong co-occurrence of HLA alleles, especially DR and DQ, made assigning TCR associations to individual alleles difficult. This cohort had only TCR beta chains sequenced, and the lack of alpha or paired-chain data limited which features could be detected. Because HLA typing was unavailable for some donors at each locus, only the typed subset was used in association tests. While some public TCRs were present in many individuals, most TCR sequences turned up only very rarely across donors. The study listed approximately 150 TCR beta chains as associated with cytomegalovirus. A later analysis reported that several top co-occurrence clusters appeared linked to parvovirus B19, influenza, CMV and Epstein-Barr virus. A further reported finding was that TCR beta sequences accurately predicted the HLA-A and HLA-B alleles for most subjects in the first cohort. The sequencing pipeline was judged likely to have produced a cluster of highly shared sequence variants as a technical artifact. The classifier was reported to diagnose cytomegalovirus status with high specificity and sensitivity in both the original and validation cohorts. In a later genetic analysis, a missense DCLRE1C variant was associated with V-gene and J-gene trimming of TCR beta chains, and the association was replicated in an independent cohort. A few of the identified cytomegalovirus-associated TCR beta chains were confirmed in vitro to be specific for cytomegalovirus antigens. The earlier analysis of 587 of the donors excluded approximately 15 rarely observed V segments, including chromosome 9 orphons, because counts were too low. A later analysis found that most CMV-associated TCR beta chains appeared HLA-restricted, with HLA associations seemingly driven largely by CMV exposure. In an earlier analysis of over 550 of the donors, most TCR beta V segments were observed in productive rearrangements about 87% or about 30% of the time, broadly matching IMGT annotations. Linkage disequilibrium might explain the correlated functional status among segregating V segments, but an unknown experimental factor could not be ruled out.

Library prep was done by the immunoSEQ multiplex PCR assay. A mixture of 60 forward primers for TCR Vbeta segments and 13 reverse primers for TCR Jbeta segments was used in the multiplex PCR. The CDR3 region of rearranged TCR beta genes was amplified from genomic DNA with a multiplex PCR assay. The Illumina HiSeq System was used to sequence the amplified TCR beta libraries as 87-base-pair reads. Per the authors' processing: In a later analysis, tens of millions of unique TCR beta chains were counted across the roughly 610 repertoires, and around 10 million of these chains were shared by at least two donors. A nearest-neighbor algorithm error-corrected the raw reads and collapsed the reads into unique sequences, merging closely related sequences to remove PCR and sequencing errors. To assign V, D and J gene segments, CDR3 sequences were aligned to IMGT reference sequences. For a sequence to be retained, a match of at least six nucleotides to both a V gene segment and a J gene segment was required. A rearrangement counted as productive if the CDR3 had no stop codons and remained in frame with V and J, and every other rearrangement counted as non-productive. CDR3 was defined according to IMGT convention as the region running from the second conserved V-encoded cysteine to the conserved J-encoded phenylalanine. The earlier analysis of 587 of the donors excluded any sequence lacking an unambiguous match to a single V gene segment. An earlier analysis of approximately 590 of the donors classified V segments as functional when productive rearrangements were above 56.7% and as segregating when the standard deviation between donors was above 5%. A statistical classification framework was developed to diagnose cytomegalovirus status using the catalog of TCR beta chain sequences. V and J gene assignment, in a later analysis, came from comparing TCR nucleotide sequences with IMGT/GENE-DB human TR gene sequences. The TCRdist pipeline was used in a later analysis to assign CDR3 sequences and most-parsimonious VDJ recombination scenarios. A later analysis defined each TCR beta chain by its CDR3 amino acid sequence plus V-gene family, and excluded reads lacking a unique V-gene family. A later analysis removed roughly 590 highly shared, low-generation-probability nucleotide sequences to deal with suspected cross-contamination and a sequencing artifact. In a later analysis, a clonal expansion index was calculated for each public chain from normalized within-repertoire ranks of inferred template counts. Generation probabilities in a later analysis came from a VDJ recombination model fitted to out-of-frame rearrangements, and those results were checked against IGoR. In a later analysis, TCR-TCR, TCR-HLA and TCR-CMV co-occurrence was scored with hypergeometric tests, and a repertoire-size bias correction was applied to TCR pairs. False discovery rates were estimated in a later analysis by permuting HLA or CMV assignments 20 times. In a later analysis, co-occurring TCRs were grouped with DBSCAN, and TCRdist sequence similarity was added when clustering was performed within HLA-allele-positive subsets. Repertoires with fewer than 30,000 or more than 120,000 public chains were left out of co-occurrence clustering, as were four to six repertoires with anomalous nucleotide sharing. TCRdb limited this immuneACCESS table to in-frame rearrangements with V and J called. A share of clones is missing; checked studies link under half to unresolved V genes, and the rest is unexplained. V and J calls plus clone size are reproduced from that table; the DNA served to infer D and trimming. This sample lists about 130,000 clones; about 80% were detected once. The ten largest make up about 9.2% of the sample.

CDR1 and CDR2, per the germline V gene, are ENHRY and SYGVKD. Germline trimming: 10 bases from V, 7 bases from J; junction bases outside gene matches: 13. The CDR3 covers 14 residues, taking in both the cysteine and the phenylalanine. The CDR3 DNA has 42 bases and is translated from base 1. This clone was observed a single time. What antigen it recognizes has not been identified. The sample holds no much larger clone one base away, and base qualities are not on file. In total, 500 to 700 healthy bone marrow donors made up the cohort. At the time of sampling, all cohort members were nominally healthy, though unrecorded immune exposures were likely present. The donor tested CMV seropositive and was one of the 289 seropositive cohort members. Each donor provided a peripheral blood sample, and peripheral blood mononuclear cells were used for TCR beta sequencing. The Qiagen DNeasy Blood Extraction Kit was used to extract genomic DNA from the blood cell samples.

The V and J segments used are TRBV10-3 and TRBJ1-5; 7 middle bases align to TRBD1. Material for sequencing was PBMCs. The TCR originated in a man aged 30-40 years in good health and CMV-seropositive. The DNA sequence is as follows: TGTGCCACTCAGACAGGGCTTGGCGACCAGCCCCAGCATTTT. Its amino acids are CATQTGLGDQPQHF.